This section outlines one TCR beta chain sequence together with its context. Antigen unknown. At least 6 micrograms of total RNA were extracted per sample. Combining a sample-barcoded 5' primer with a J-beta primer mix, a second PCR ran for roughly 7 to 11 cycles. Using its own MiXCR run on the 5' RACE reads, TCRdb lists one record per CDR3 protein. The repertoire consists of about 780,000 distinct CDR3 sequences, with 35% to 60% occurring once and the leading ten covering about a sixth. This entry comes from a study of blood T cells in healthy people across ages. General observations from the study: With unsorted PBMCs, a conclusive comparison of naive versus antigen-experienced cells was not possible. The long-lived group displayed more naive CD4+ cells, plus higher diversity, than the aged donors did.

The sample comprised blood. The source is an elderly man in good health.

The CDR3 reads CASSEQLNTEAFF. The CDR3 nucleotides read TGTGCCAGCAGTGAACAACTGAACACTGAAGCTTTCTTT. The V and J genes are TRBV12-3 or TRBV12-4 and TRBJ1-1; D gene unclear. The germline V and J ends were trimmed by 5 bases and 0 bases, with 7 bases remaining between them. The length of the CDR3 is 13 residues.